A selection of T cell receptor beta chains follows, all from one sample in a study of identical twins. TCRdb independently ran MiXCR on the 5' RACE reads; one entry per CDR3 protein. The sample has 500,000 or so distinct CDR3 sequences, under 25% seen once. These data also formed part of another study, on T cells expressing NK-cell markers.

The specimen was CD4+ T cells sorted from blood. These receptors were obtained from a woman in her late teens or twenties in good health. CDR3s include the opening cysteine and the closing phenylalanine or tryptophan. A D gene is named only where the DNA matches it firmly. Clone sizes are given selectively: once, few, many, or a class where the clone is expanded.

J	V	size	D	CDR3	DNA
TRBJ1-2	TRBV20-1	.	.	CSALHRETNYGYTF	TGCAGTGCTCTTCACAGGGAAACCAACTATGGCTACACCTTC
TRBJ2-3	TRBV24-1	few	.	CATSGIGGSDTQYF	TGTGCCACCAGTGGCATTGGTGGGTCGGATACGCAGTATTTT
TRBJ1-5	TRBV9	few	TRBD1	CASSAGQGISLPQHF	TGTGCCAGCAGCGCAGGACAGGGTATATCCCTGCCCCAGCATTTT
TRBJ2-2	TRBV18	few	.	CASSPPWDSGTGELFF	TGTGCCAGCTCACCACCTTGGGATAGCGGCACCGGGGAGCTGTTTTTT
TRBJ2-7	TRBV4-3	.	.	CASSQKRGGVQQYF	TGCGCCAGCAGCCAAAAGAGGGGGGGAGTACAGCAGTACTTC
TRBJ2-7	TRBV20-1	.	.	CSARVYPTYEQYF	TGCAGTGCTAGAGTCTACCCAACCTACGAGCAGTACTTC
TRBJ2-7	TRBV29-1	.	TRBD1	CSVSYRDRGYEQYF	TGCAGCGTTTCATACCGGGACAGGGGCTACGAGCAGTACTTC
TRBJ2-3	TRBV5-1	few	TRBD2	CASSPPAGEGADTQYF	TGCGCCAGCAGCCCCCCAGCGGGAGAGGGGGCAGATACGCAGTATTTT
TRBJ2-1	TRBV6-1	.	TRBD2	CASGLGTSGSSYNEQFF	TGTGCCAGCGGGCTAGGGACTAGCGGAAGCTCCTACAATGAGCAGTTCTTC
TRBJ2-7	TRBV20-1	few	.	CSARISRRSSYEQYF	TGCAGTGCGAGAATTAGCAGACGCAGCTCCTACGAGCAGTACTTC
TRBJ2-5	TRBV5-1	few	.	CASSLDSGRTQYF	TGCGCCAGCAGCTTGGATTCCGGGAGGACCCAGTACTTC
TRBJ2-1	TRBV6-2/TRBV6-3	few	TRBD1	CAARDSHNEQFF	TGTGCCGCCCGGGACAGCCACAATGAGCAGTTCTTC
TRBJ2-7	TRBV29-1	many	.	CSVEDLRGTSQYF	TGCAGCGTTGAAGACTTGCGGGGCACCTCTCAGTACTTC
TRBJ1-5	TRBV12-3/TRBV12-4	many	.	CASSLGHF	TGTGCCAGCAGTTTAGGGCATTTT
TRBJ2-4	TRBV21-1	.	.	CASSNREGGNIQYF	TGTGCCAGCAGCAATCGGGAGGGGGGAAACATTCAGTACTTC
TRBJ2-7	TRBV12-5	.	TRBD1	CASGLVPGQGRNEQYF	TGTGCTAGTGGTTTGGTACCCGGACAGGGAAGGAACGAGCAGTACTTC
TRBJ1-2	TRBV18	.	.	CASSLGDLRGYGYTF	TGTGCCAGCTCACTTGGGGACCTCAGGGGCTATGGCTACACCTTC
TRBJ1-2	TRBV5-1	many	.	CASRELTQSNYGYTF	TGCGCCAGCAGAGAGTTGACCCAAAGCAACTATGGCTACACCTTC
TRBJ2-7	TRBV5-6	few	.	CASGIQGFDEQYF	TGTGCCAGCGGAATACAGGGATTCGACGAGCAGTACTTC
TRBJ2-2	TRBV7-2	.	.	CASSPRPASNTGELFF	TGTGCCAGCAGCCCCAGACCGGCCTCGAACACCGGGGAGCTGTTTTTT
TRBJ2-3	TRBV4-2	few	.	CASSQEGARGGSTDTQYF	TGTGCCAGCAGCCAAGAAGGGGCTAGGGGGGGAAGCACAGATACGCAGTATTTT
TRBJ2-1	TRBV5-1	.	.	CASSLGNPAEQFF	TGCGCCAGCAGCTTGGGGAACCCCGCTGAGCAGTTCTTC
TRBJ2-2	TRBV20-1	few	.	CSARVAGRRTGELFF	TGCAGTGCTAGAGTCGCGGGCCGAAGGACCGGGGAGCTGTTTTTT
TRBJ2-6	TRBV9	few	.	CASSPRGAELDGANVLTF	TGTGCCAGCAGCCCCCGAGGGGCGGAACTAGATGGGGCCAACGTCCTGACTTTC
TRBJ2-7	TRBV20-1	.	TRBD2	CSASGAGGPDEQYF	TGCAGTGCTAGTGGCGCGGGAGGGCCGGACGAGCAGTACTTC
TRBJ2-5	TRBV6-2/TRBV6-3	few	.	CASSYSWETQYF	TGTGCCAGCAGTTACTCGTGGGAGACCCAGTACTTC
TRBJ1-5	TRBV9	.	TRBD1	CASSGTGVYQPQHF	TGTGCCAGCAGCGGGACAGGGGTTTATCAGCCCCAGCATTTT
TRBJ1-1	TRBV12-3/TRBV12-4	.	.	CASIRAPGTEAFF	TGTGCCAGCATCCGAGCTCCGGGCACTGAAGCTTTCTTT
TRBJ2-1	TRBV7-6	few	TRBD2	CASSGGGADEQFF	TGTGCCAGCAGCGGGGGGGGAGCGGATGAGCAGTTCTTC
TRBJ2-5	TRBV12-3/TRBV12-4	many	TRBD2	CASSGTSGGARETQYF	TGTGCCAGCAGTGGGACTAGCGGGGGGGCACGGGAGACCCAGTACTTC
TRBJ2-3	TRBV24-1	.	TRBD1	CATSDLQGDTQYF	TGTGCCACCAGTGACCTCCAGGGGGACACGCAGTATTTT
TRBJ1-5	TRBV12-3/TRBV12-4	few	.	CASSFGRLYSNQPQHF	TGTGCCAGCAGTTTTGGCAGGCTGTATAGCAATCAGCCCCAGCATTTT
TRBJ2-1	TRBV30	few	.	CAWSGRPLYNEQFF	TGTGCCTGGAGTGGGAGGCCTTTATACAATGAGCAGTTCTTC
TRBJ1-1	TRBV10-3	.	.	CAIRGPNTEAFF	TGTGCCATCAGGGGCCCGAACACTGAAGCTTTCTTT